The rows below give T cell receptor beta chains drawn from one sample of a study of cytomegalovirus exposure and HLA in healthy donors. Assay used: immunoSEQ multiplex PCR; TCRdb lists only in-frame clones, some missing. The sample gives 110,000 or so clones, 77% of which show up once; roughly 11% is in the top ten. Input material: PBMCs. Every receptor here comes from a man aged 35 to 55 in good health and CMV-seropositive. The CDR3 runs from the conserved cysteine through the conserved F or W. Each record gives: V gene, D gene, J gene, clone size, CDR3 protein, CDR3 DNA. The D gene is left open where the match is weak. Not every row has a clone size; where given, it reads once, few, many or a size class.

V: TRBV2; D: TRBD1; J: TRBJ2-7; size: -; CDR3: CASSPTGTGDGYEQYF; DNA: TGTGCCAGCAGCCCCACGGGGACAGGGGACGGCTACGAGCAGTACTTC
V: TRBV29-1; D: -; J: TRBJ2-1; size: few; CDR3: CSVETGEQFF; DNA: TGCAGCGTGGAGACGGGTGAGCAGTTCTTC
V: TRBV29-1; D: TRBD2; J: TRBJ2-1; size: -; CDR3: CSVGTSGGAGNEQFF; DNA: TGCAGCGTGGGCACTAGCGGGGGGGCAGGCAATGAGCAGTTCTTC
V: TRBV7-9; D: -; J: TRBJ2-4; size: -; CDR3: CASSSIHGRVTLAKNIQYF; DNA: TGTGCCAGCAGCTCCATACACGGCCGGGTTACACTAGCCAAAAACATTCAGTACTTC
V: TRBV7-8; D: TRBD1; J: TRBJ2-3; size: medium-sized; CDR3: CASSFNRGSTDTQYF; DNA: TGTGCCAGCAGCTTTAACAGGGGGAGCACAGATACGCAGTATTTT
V: TRBV4-1; D: TRBD2; J: TRBJ2-6; size: few; CDR3: CASSHTSGDSGANVLTF; DNA: TGCGCCAGCAGCCATACTAGCGGGGATTCGGGGGCCAACGTCCTGACTTTC
V: TRBV7-6; D: TRBD2; J: TRBJ2-5; size: -; CDR3: CASSLTAGGETQYF; DNA: TGTGCCAGCAGCTTAACAGCGGGGGGAGAGACCCAGTACTTC
V: TRBV5-4; D: -; J: TRBJ2-7; size: few; CDR3: CASSRDTEDSYEQYF; DNA: TGTGCCAGCAGCCGGGACACGGAGGATTCCTACGAGCAGTACTTC
V: TRBV11-2; D: -; J: TRBJ2-7; size: -; CDR3: CASSLASTHISYEQYF; DNA: TGTGCCAGCAGCTTAGCCTCGACACACATCTCCTACGAGCAGTACTTC
V: TRBV18; D: TRBD1; J: TRBJ1-2; size: -; CDR3: CASSPFGTGDYGYTF; DNA: TGTGCCAGCTCACCATTCGGGACAGGGGACTATGGCTACACCTTC
V: TRBV19; D: TRBD2; J: TRBJ2-5; size: -; CDR3: CASSIIAGIQETQYF; DNA: TGTGCCAGTAGTATAATAGCGGGGATACAAGAGACCCAGTACTTC
V: TRBV18; D: TRBD1; J: TRBJ1-3; size: -; CDR3: CASSTRTGRVSGNTIYF; DNA: TGTGCCAGCTCAACCCGGACAGGGCGCGTCTCTGGAAACACCATATATTTT
V: TRBV28; D: TRBD2; J: TRBJ2-5; size: -; CDR3: CASRLGGLAEETQYF; DNA: TGTGCCAGCAGGTTAGGGGGACTAGCGGAAGAGACCCAGTACTTC
V: TRBV5-5; D: -; J: TRBJ1-4; size: -; CDR3: CASSSGDVNEKLFF; DNA: TGTGCCAGCAGCTCAGGTGACGTTAATGAAAAACTGTTTTTT
V: TRBV7-7; D: -; J: TRBJ2-2; size: -; CDR3: CASSFSGNTGELFF; DNA: TGTGCTAGCAGCTTTAGTGGGAACACCGGGGAGCTGTTTTTT
V: TRBV29-1; D: -; J: TRBJ2-3; size: -; CDR3: CSVDTATDTQYF; DNA: TGCAGCGTTGACACAGCCACAGATACGCAGTATTTT
V: TRBV25-1; D: -; J: TRBJ2-6; size: -; CDR3: CASSENPLGRGGANVLTF; DNA: TGTGCCAGCAGTGAAAATCCCCTGGGGAGAGGTGGGGCCAACGTCCTGACTTTC
V: TRBV5-6; D: -; J: TRBJ1-3; size: -; CDR3: CASSLVGGLGNTIYF; DNA: TGTGCCAGCAGCTTGGTCGGGGGGCTCGGAAACACCATATATTTT
V: TRBV14; D: -; J: TRBJ2-7; size: -; CDR3: CASSQGTASSYEQYF; DNA: TGTGCCAGCAGCCAAGGGACAGCGAGCTCCTACGAGCAGTACTTC
V: TRBV29-1; D: TRBD1; J: TRBJ1-6; size: -; CDR3: CSVGTGGNSPLHF; DNA: TGCAGCGTCGGGACAGGGGGCAATTCACCCCTCCACTTT
V: TRBV4-2; D: -; J: TRBJ2-4; size: -; CDR3: CASSPAWGPKNIQYF; DNA: TGTGCCAGCAGTCCCGCCTGGGGCCCCAAAAACATTCAGTACTTC
V: TRBV5-1; D: -; J: TRBJ2-5; size: -; CDR3: CASSLGTGKEETQYF; DNA: TGCGCCAGCAGCCTGGGGACCGGGAAGGAAGAGACCCAGTACTTC
V: TRBV6-5; D: TRBD1; J: TRBJ2-1; size: -; CDR3: CASSPDRVSYNEQFF; DNA: TGTGCCAGCAGTCCGGACAGGGTCTCCTACAATGAGCAGTTCTTC
V: TRBV19; D: TRBD1; J: TRBJ1-5; size: -; CDR3: CASSRDREPNQPQHF; DNA: TGTGCCAGTAGCCGGGACAGGGAGCCTAATCAGCCCCAGCATTTT
V: TRBV7-3; D: TRBD1; J: TRBJ2-3; size: -; CDR3: CASSQTGGTDTQYF; DNA: TGTGCCAGCAGCCAAACAGGGGGCACAGATACGCAGTATTTT
V: TRBV15; D: -; J: TRBJ1-1; size: -; CDR3: CATSRGINSREDTEAFF; DNA: TGTGCCACCAGCAGAGGTATCAATTCACGCGAAGACACTGAAGCTTTCTTT
V: TRBV4-1; D: TRBD1; J: TRBJ1-2; size: -; CDR3: CASRHPGQGVGYTF; DNA: TGCGCCAGCAGGCACCCCGGGCAGGGGGTTGGCTACACCTTC
V: TRBV30; D: TRBD1; J: TRBJ2-3; size: -; CDR3: CASLRDRGPADTQYF; DNA: TGTGCCTCACTCCGGGACAGGGGGCCGGCAGATACGCAGTATTTT
V: TRBV5-5; D: -; J: TRBJ2-7; size: -; CDR3: CASSPAYEQYF; DNA: TGTGCCAGCAGTCCCGCCTACGAGCAGTACTTC
V: TRBV4-3; D: -; J: TRBJ1-5; size: -; CDR3: CASSQERRSSQPQHF; DNA: TGCGCCAGCAGCCAAGAGAGGAGGAGCAGCCAGCCCCAGCATTTT
V: TRBV28; D: -; J: TRBJ1-1; size: -; CDR3: CASSLFPVYTEAFF; DNA: TGTGCCAGCAGTTTATTCCCCGTGTACACTGAAGCTTTCTTT
V: TRBV6-5; D: TRBD1; J: TRBJ1-6; size: few; CDR3: CASSYSLTGKSPLHF; DNA: TGTGCCAGCAGTTACTCGTTGACAGGGAAATCACCCCTCCACTTT
V: TRBV10-3; D: TRBD1; J: TRBJ1-1; size: -; CDR3: CAMQGAMNTEAFF; DNA: TGTGCCATGCAGGGGGCTATGAACACTGAAGCTTTCTTT
V: TRBV15; D: -; J: TRBJ1-3; size: -; CDR3: CATSREGRRDSGNTIYF; DNA: TGTGCCACCAGCAGGGAAGGACGGAGGGACTCTGGAAACACCATATATTTT
V: TRBV28; D: -; J: TRBJ2-3; size: -; CDR3: CASSLAAESTDTQYF; DNA: TGTGCCAGCAGTTTAGCGGCAGAAAGCACAGATACGCAGTATTTT
V: TRBV19; D: TRBD1; J: TRBJ2-3; size: -; CDR3: CASSRDRDSDTQYF; DNA: TGTGCCAGTAGTAGGGACAGGGATTCAGATACGCAGTATTTT
V: TRBV30; D: -; J: TRBJ2-6; size: -; CDR3: CAGTSSGANGLTF; DNA: TGTGCCGGGACTTCCTCTGGGGCCAACGGCCTGACTTTC
V: TRBV28; D: -; J: TRBJ2-7; size: -; CDR3: CASSLRAPRGEQYF; DNA: TGTGCCAGCAGTCTAAGGGCCCCCCGCGGGGAGCAGTACTTC
V: TRBV28; D: -; J: TRBJ1-5; size: few; CDR3: CASTTGGAGIGQPQHF; DNA: TGTGCCAGCACCACCGGAGGGGCTGGCATTGGTCAGCCCCAGCATTTT